The 11 T cell receptor beta chains below were found in one sample sequenced in a study of T cell clones after liver transplantation. Profiling relied on immunoSEQ multiplex PCR, and the TCRdb table lists in-frame clones only, not all of them. This sample has roughly 120,000 clones; 90% occur once, and the top ten carry more than 0.8%. The sequences come from CD4+ T cells from blood, collected 12 months after liver transplant. Source of these receptors: a human patient who received a liver transplant. Some of the T cells might come from the graft donor.

The V and J genes are TRBV27 and TRBJ2-1; 7 bases agree with TRBD1. CDR1 and CDR2 from the germline V gene are MNHEY and SMNVEV (reference sequence). After removal of 5 bases from V and 5 bases from J, the junction contained 6 bases not matched to a gene. The CDR3 runs to 14 residues. CDR3 sequence reads: CASSPRDRDNEQFF. CDR3 nucleotide sequence: TGTGCCAGCAGTCCCCGGGACAGAGACAATGAGCAGTTCTTC.

This clone has just a few counts. The J gene is TRBJ1-2, the V gene TRBV10-1; D gene uncertain. The V gene's germline CDR1 is WNHNN and CDR2 SYGVQD (reference sequence). The CDR3 extends over 13 amino acids. The germline V and J ends were trimmed by 4 bases and 3 bases, with 9 bases remaining between them. CDR3 protein: CASSAGSHYGYTF. The CDR3 DNA follows: TGCGCCAGCAGTGCGGGCAGCCACTATGGCTACACCTTC.

The V gene is TRBV7-9, the J gene TRBJ1-3, with a possible D match to TRBD1 (5 bases). V shed 2 bases and J shed 3 bases, with 8 bases lying between them. This CDR3 has 14 amino acids. Germline lookup yields CDR1 SEHNR and CDR2 FQNEAQ (reference sequence). This chain's CDR3 is CASSLQGVGNTIYF. Written as DNA, the CDR3 is TGTGCCAGCAGCTTACAGGGCGTTGGAAACACCATATATTTT.

The genes are TRBV6-1 and TRBJ1-5; a weak D match, TRBD1 (6 bases). V gave up 2 bases and J gave up 4 bases, with 9 bases separating them. The CDR3 spans 14 residues. Germline CDR1 MNHNS, CDR2 SASEGT. CDR3 coding DNA: TGTGCCAGCAGTGAAACAGGGTTGAATCAGCCCCAGCATTTT. Its translation is CASSETGLNQPQHF.

The chain links TRBV13 to TRBJ2-2; D remains unclear. In germline, CDR1 is PRHDT, CDR2 FYEKMQ (reference sequence). This CDR3 is 13 amino acids long. V was shortened by 3 bases and J by 6 bases, with 8 bases between the two germline ends. The CDR3, as DNA: TGTGCCAGCAGCTTGAGGCCCGCCGGGGAGCTGTTTTTT. Translated: CASSLRPAGELFF. Drawing the rest from reference TRBV13 and TRBJ2-2, the complete variable domain is AAGVIQSPRHLIKEKRETATLKCYPIPRHDTVYWYQQGPGQDPQFLISFYEKMQSDKGSIPDRFSAQQFSDYHSELNMSSLELGDSALYFCASSLRPAGELFFGEGSRLTVL.

This rearrangement joins TRBV19 to TRBJ2-3; 8 nucleotides match TRBD2. Losses at the gene ends were 8 bases for V and 4 bases for J; bases not matched to a gene: 11. The CDR3 is 15 residues long. Per the germline V gene, CDR1 is LNHDA and CDR2 is SQIVND (reference sequence). CDR3 region: CASRPGAGVADTQYF. As DNA, the CDR3 is TGTGCCAGTCGGCCGGGAGCGGGAGTTGCAGATACGCAGTATTTT.

Remarks on this clone: Other nucleotide sequences from this sample produce the same CDR3. The V and J genes are TRBV7-2 and TRBJ2-7; a weak D match, TRBD2 (6 bases). Trimming shortened V by 0 bases and J by 5 bases, and 11 bases separated the two germline ends. Germline V gives CDR1 SGHTA, CDR2 FQGNSA. This CDR3 is built from 14 residues. The DNA of the CDR3 is TGTGCCAGCAGCTTAGCTGGAGGGAGCCACGAGCAGTACTTC. It encodes CASSLAGGSHEQYF.

The V call is TRBV5-1, the J call TRBJ2-2; D is perhaps TRBD1 (5 bases). The V and J ends lost 0 bases and 7 bases respectively, with 10 bases between them. CDR1 SGHRS and CDR2 YFSETQ come from the germline V gene. This CDR3 has 14 amino acids. The CDR3 bases are TGCGCCAGCAGCTTGGGTCAGGGAAGCGGGGAGCTGTTTTTT. Translated, it gives CASSLGQGSGELFF.

V is TRBV19 and J is TRBJ2-7; D is unclear. This CDR3 has 14 amino acids. V lost 5 bases to trimming and J lost 0 bases, with 11 bases between them. Germline lookup yields CDR1 LNHDA and CDR2 SQIVND (reference sequence). Here the CDR3 reads CASSHLRSSYEQYF. The CDR3 nucleotides read TGTGCCAGTAGTCATCTAAGGAGCTCCTACGAGCAGTACTTC.

The rearrangement uses TRBV18 and TRBJ1-1; tentatively, D is TRBD1 (6 bases). The germline V and J ends were trimmed by 5 bases and 5 bases, with 18 bases remaining between them. CDR3 length: 15 amino acids. Germline V gene lookup returns CDR1 KGHSH and CDR2 LQKENI. The CDR3 here is CASSFAWGAETEAFF. DNA of the CDR3: TGTGCCAGCTCATTCGCTTGGGGGGCTGAGACTGAAGCTTTCTTT.

The chain joins TRBV12-5 to TRBJ2-3; D gene unclear. CDR1 and CDR2 (germline): LGHNT, FRNRAP. CDR3 size: 15 residues. V dropped 6 bases and J dropped 2 bases, with 15 bases sitting between them. CDR3 sequence: CASGQNIRTTDTQYF. CDR3 in DNA: TGTGCTAGTGGCCAAAACATAAGGACCACAGATACGCAGTATTTT.